What follows are 23 T cell receptor beta chains derived from one specimen sequenced in a study of shared clonotypes between healthy human individuals. The method was immunoSEQ multiplex PCR; TCRdb's version includes in-frame clones alone and lacks a portion of them. The table records 2 million to 3 million clones, approximately 94% of them present only once. Input material: naive CD4+ T cells from PBMCs. Subset noted: CD45RA+ positively selected. Receptor source: a man aged 18 to 29 in good health. Some clones in this sample may be carry-over from other donors' samples.

The chain joins TRBV19 to TRBJ1-1, with 8 positions matching TRBD1. The V gene end was trimmed by 5 bases and the J gene end by 1 base; junction bases not matched to a gene: 6. This CDR3 is built from 15 residues. CDR1 is LNHDA and CDR2 is SQIVND in the germline V gene (reference sequence). The DNA for the CDR3 is TGTGCCAGTAGTTCCCAGGGGGCGGGGAACACTGAAGCTTTCTTT. Translation gives CASSSQGAGNTEAFF. The full variable domain, completed using reference TRBV19 and TRBJ1-1, is DGGITQSPKYLFRKEGQNVTLSCEQNLNHDAMYWYRQDPGQGLRLIYYSQIVNDFQKGDIAEGYSVSREKKESFPLTVTSAQKNPTAFYLCASSSQGAGNTEAFFGQGTRLTVV.

The chain has TRBV5-4 and TRBJ1-2; 9 nucleotides agree with TRBD1. The CDR3 extends over 15 amino acids. The V and J ends lost 5 bases and 7 bases, in that order; junction bases with no gene match: 12. The V gene's germline CDR1 is SGHNT and CDR2 YYREEE (reference sequence). CDR3 coding DNA: TGTGCCAGCAGTCCGGGACAGGGAGTACTCCGTGGCTACACCTTC. Translating gives CASSPGQGVLRGYTF.

J is TRBJ2-1 and V is TRBV6-5, with a possible D match to TRBD1 (6 bases). The V end lost 8 bases, the J end lost 4 bases, and 9 bases lay between the germline ends. The CDR3 consists of 12 residues. Germline-derived CDR1 and CDR2 are MNHEY and SVGAGI. The CDR3 region is CASRDIYNEQFF. In nucleotides, the CDR3 is TGTGCCAGCCGGGACATTTACAATGAGCAGTTCTTC.

The chain combines TRBV29-1 with TRBJ2-5; D unresolved. The V end was cut by 6 bases, the J end by 3 bases, with 11 bases between. The germline V gene has CDR1 SQVTM and CDR2 ANQGSEA. The CDR3 contains 12 residues. The CDR3 sequence: CSVRPLEETQYF. CDR3 DNA: TGCAGCGTCCGGCCCCTTGAAGAGACCCAGTACTTC.

The chain carries TRBV19 and TRBJ2-7, with D tentatively TRBD1 (6 bases). The germline V and J ends were trimmed by 1 base and 1 base, with 11 bases remaining between them. The CDR3 is 15 amino acids. Per germline, CDR1 LNHDA and CDR2 SQIVND (reference sequence). CDR3 in DNA: TGTGCCAGTAGTATAGTAGCAGGGGAATCCTACGAGCAGTACTTC. Protein sequence: CASSIVAGESYEQYF.

The chain recombines TRBV10-3 with TRBJ1-3, with a weak D call TRBD1 (5 bases). The germline V gene encodes CDR1 ENHRY and CDR2 SYGVKD. Trimming shortened V by 4 bases and J by 0 bases, and 13 bases separated the two germline ends. The CDR3 has 16 residues. The chain's CDR3 is CAISGRDGSSGNTIYF. The CDR3 DNA follows: TGTGCCATCAGTGGGCGGGACGGGAGCTCTGGAAACACCATATATTTT.

J is TRBJ1-5 and V is TRBV18; TRBD1 might be the D (5 bases). Trimming took off 0 bases at V and 0 bases at J, with 12 bases between the two ends. The CDR3 runs to 17 residues. Per germline, CDR1 KGHSH and CDR2 LQKENI. CDR3 sequence (DNA): TGTGCCAGCTCACCACCGGGCACAGGATATAGCAATCAGCCCCAGCATTTT. It specifies CASSPPGTGYSNQPQHF.

This clone was detected only once. The V gene is TRBV11-3, the J gene TRBJ2-7; 7 nucleotides line up with TRBD2. Germline trimming cut 5 bases from V and 5 bases from J; bases unmatched to any gene: 12. The CDR3 runs to 15 residues. CDR1 and CDR2 (germline): SGHNT, YENEEA. This CDR3 reads CASSDTGLGINEQYF. CDR3 nucleotides: TGTGCCAGCAGCGATACTGGACTAGGGATCAACGAGCAGTACTTC. Full variable domain (missing parts from reference TRBV11-3 and TRBJ2-7): EAGVVQSPRYKIIEKKQPVAFWCNPISGHNTLYWYLQNLGQGPELLIRYENEEAVDDSQLPKDRFSAERLKGVDSTLKIQPAELGDSAVYLCASSDTGLGINEQYFGPGTRLTVT.

V usage is TRBV5-4 and J usage is TRBJ2-7; D is undetermined. This CDR3 region has 14 residues. Trimming shortened V by 0 bases and J by 3 bases, and 10 bases separated the two germline ends. Germline CDR1 and CDR2: SGHNT and YYREEE (reference sequence). The chain's CDR3 is CASSLGLPNYEQYF. Written as DNA, the CDR3 is TGTGCCAGCAGCTTGGGACTGCCAAACTACGAGCAGTACTTC. Variable domain in full (rest from reference TRBV5-4 and TRBJ2-7): ETGVTQSPTHLIKTRGQQVTLRCSSQSGHNTVSWYQQALGQGPQFIFQYYREEENGRGNFPPRFSGLQFPNYSSELNVNALELDDSALYLCASSLGLPNYEQYFGPGTRLTVT.

This clone was detected once. The chain links TRBV10-3 to TRBJ2-1; 8 nucleotides agree with TRBD2. The length of the CDR3 is 16 residues. Germline V lookup: CDR1 ENHRY, CDR2 SYGVKD. V shed 3 bases and J 6 bases; nucleotides not matched to a gene: 10. The CDR3, as DNA: TGTGCCATCAGTGACGCCGGGACTAGTCAAGGCAATGAGCAGTTCTTC. Translated: CAISDAGTSQGNEQFF.

The genes are TRBV4-2 and TRBJ2-1; D tentatively fits TRBD1 or TRBD2 (5 bases each). In germline, CDR1 is LGHNA, CDR2 YNFKEQ. This CDR3 is built from 15 residues. The V end was cut by 4 bases, the J end by 2 bases, with 12 bases between. The DNA for the CDR3 is TGTGCCAGCAGCCCACGGGACGGAGCCTACAATGAGCAGTTCTTC. It codes for CASSPRDGAYNEQFF.

This chain joins TRBV11-1 and TRBJ2-3; no clear D gene. This CDR3 contains 13 residues. Per the germline V gene, CDR1 is SGHAT and CDR2 is FQDESV (reference sequence). Trimming removed 1 base from V and 2 bases from J, with 4 bases in between. The CDR3 sequence is CASSLVPTDTQYF. The CDR3 bases are TGTGCCAGCAGCTTAGTTCCCACAGATACGCAGTATTTT.

This clone was observed once. V usage is TRBV27 and J usage is TRBJ2-7, with D perhaps matching TRBD1 (5 bases). Trimming took off 2 bases at V and 2 bases at J, with 16 bases between the two ends. The germline gives CDR1 MNHEY, CDR2 SMNVEV (reference sequence). CDR3 size: 16 residues. The CDR3: CASSLSRGNRPYEQYF. CDR3 in DNA: TGTGCCAGCAGTTTAAGTAGGGGCAACAGGCCCTACGAGCAGTACTTC.

The rearrangement uses TRBV9 and TRBJ1-2; D is possibly TRBD1 (6 bases). The length of the CDR3 is 14 residues. With 4 bases removed from V and 1 base from J, the gap between germline ends came to 11 bases. Germline assignment: CDR1 SGDLS and CDR2 YYNGEE. The CDR3 loop is CASSPIGGNYGYTF. The CDR3 DNA is TGTGCCAGCAGCCCCATAGGGGGTAACTATGGCTACACCTTC.

The J gene is TRBJ1-1, the V gene TRBV7-2; perhaps TRBD1 as D (5 bases). Trimming took 3 bases from V and 4 from J, leaving 18 bases between them. The CDR3 consists of 16 residues. Germline values: CDR1 SGHTA, CDR2 FQGNSA. CDR3 sequence reads: CASSFQRAGGGTEAFF. CDR3 nucleotide sequence: TGTGCCAGCAGCTTTCAGAGGGCCGGGGGGGGCACTGAAGCTTTCTTT.

This chain uses TRBV28 with TRBJ1-1, with a tentative D call TRBD1 (6 bases). The germline V gene has CDR1 MDHEN and CDR2 SYDVKM. V lost 6 bases to trimming and J lost 6 bases, with 17 bases between them. The CDR3 runs to 14 residues. The CDR3 protein is CASSLGFGTSEAFF. The DNA of the CDR3 is TGTGCCAGCAGCCTTGGTTTCGGGACATCTGAAGCTTTCTTT.

This clone was seen only once. The V gene is TRBV7-3, the J gene TRBJ2-7; tentatively, D is TRBD2 (5 bases). V shed 5 bases and J shed 3 bases, with 14 bases lying between them. CDR1 SGHTA and CDR2 FQGTGA come from the germline V gene. This CDR3 has 14 amino acids. This CDR3 reads CASSPPGKDYEQYF. The CDR3 DNA follows: TGTGCCAGCAGCCCGCCCGGGAAGGACTACGAGCAGTACTTC.

This chain joins TRBV28 and TRBJ2-1; D ambiguous. V was cut by 7 bases and J by 2 bases, with 12 bases left in between. CDR3 size: 14 residues. Germline V gene sequence: CDR1 MDHEN, CDR2 SYDVKM. The CDR3 DNA sequence: TGTGCCAGCACAGTAGATCCAACCTACAATGAGCAGTTCTTC. As protein: CASTVDPTYNEQFF.

The chain employs TRBV5-1 and TRBJ2-6, with 12 nucleotides matching TRBD2. Germline V gives CDR1 SGHRS, CDR2 YFSETQ. The J segment lost 0 bases and the V segment lost 0 bases, leaving 10 bases of the junction unmatched. The CDR3 spans 21 residues. CDR3: CASSLAGWGLAGFSGANVLTF. In DNA form, the CDR3 reads TGCGCCAGCAGCTTGGCTGGATGGGGACTAGCGGGTTTCTCTGGGGCCAACGTCCTGACTTTC.

The V gene is TRBV7-9, the J gene TRBJ1-1; D is ambiguous. Looked up from germline, CDR1 is SEHNR and CDR2 is FQNEAQ (reference sequence). Between the trimmed V and J ends, which lost 2 bases and 5 bases, there was a span of 12 bases. The CDR3 totals 14 residues. CDR3 in amino acids: CASSLIGMVTEAFF. CDR3 DNA: TGTGCCAGCAGCTTAATTGGCATGGTTACTGAAGCTTTCTTT. The full variable domain, completed using reference TRBV7-9 and TRBJ1-1, is DTGVSQNPRHKITKRGQNVTFRCDPISEHNRLYWYRQTLGQGPEFLTYFQNEAQLEKSRLLSDRFSAERPKGSFSTLEIQRTEQGDSAMYLCASSLIGMVTEAFFGQGTRLTVV.

This chain uses TRBV28 with TRBJ2-1, with D perhaps being TRBD1 or TRBD2 (6 bases each). The CDR3 extends over 15 amino acids. V dropped 2 bases and J dropped 2 bases, with 10 bases sitting between them. The germline gives CDR1 MDHEN, CDR2 SYDVKM. The CDR3 reads CASSLEGGPYNEQFF. The CDR3 DNA is TGTGCCAGCAGTTTAGAGGGGGGCCCCTACAATGAGCAGTTCTTC.

The chain's CDR3 is CASTGPGQGNIQYF. In DNA, the CDR3 is TGTGCCAGCACCGGACCGGGACAGGGGAACATTCAGTACTTC. The rearrangement links TRBV6-1 to TRBJ2-4; 10 bases align to TRBD1. The V and J ends lost 7 bases and 7 bases, in that order; junction bases with no gene match: 7. The CDR3 covers 14 residues. The germline V gene encodes CDR1 MNHNS and CDR2 SASEGT.

The CDR3 nucleotides read TGTGCCAGCACCCAGGACAGGCTTAGCAATCAGCCCCAGCATTTT. Translated: CASTQDRLSNQPQHF. This chain connects TRBV2 to TRBJ1-5; 7 bases fit TRBD1. V was pared by 7 bases and J by 0 bases, with 6 bases of the junction left unmatched. The germline CDR1 and CDR2 sequences are SNHLY and FYNNEI. There are 15 residues in the CDR3.